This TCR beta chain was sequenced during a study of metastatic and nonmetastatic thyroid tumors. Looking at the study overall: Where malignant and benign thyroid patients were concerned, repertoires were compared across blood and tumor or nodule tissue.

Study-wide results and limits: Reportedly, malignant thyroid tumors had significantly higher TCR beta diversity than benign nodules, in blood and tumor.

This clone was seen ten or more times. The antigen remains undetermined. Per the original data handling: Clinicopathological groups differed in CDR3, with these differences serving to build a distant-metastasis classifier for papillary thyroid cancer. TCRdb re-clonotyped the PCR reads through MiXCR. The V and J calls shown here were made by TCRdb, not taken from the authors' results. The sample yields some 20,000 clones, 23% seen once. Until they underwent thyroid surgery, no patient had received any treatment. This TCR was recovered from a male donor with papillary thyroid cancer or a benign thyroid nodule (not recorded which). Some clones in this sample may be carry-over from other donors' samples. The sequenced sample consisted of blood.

The CDR3 sequence is CAISALAGEVFF. DNA of the CDR3: TGTGCCATCAGTGCGCTAGCGGGAGAGGTGTTCTTC. The chain is built from TRBV10-3 and TRBJ2-1; 10 positions agree with TRBD2. In germline, CDR1 is ENHRY, CDR2 SYGVKD. With 4 bases clipped from V and 15 bases from J, the junction kept 6 bases outside the gene matches. The CDR3 runs 12 residues.